The clone carrying this TCR beta chain has ten or more counts. The antigen remains unidentified. The sample comes from a study of read filtering for tumor transcriptome and immune sequencing. Overall study context: Among patients, approximately 17 were male and approximately 15 female, aged about 45 to 90 (mean around 68). After DNase treatment, RNA was made into whole-transcriptome libraries. IR-seq gave about 4.05 to 11 million TCR reads per sample; RNA-seq gave about 75 to 1,300.

Trimming at V came to 1 base and at J to 2 bases, leaving 1 base not matched to a gene. There are 15 residues in the CDR3. CDR1 is MNHEY, CDR2 SMNVEV, per germline (reference sequence). This library used approximately 390 ng RNA and molecular barcoded adaptors spanning alpha/delta and beta/gamma chains. TCRdb recomputed calls from the reads with MiXCR, one row per CDR3 protein. The table lists 35,000 to 50,000 distinct CDR3 sequences, about 20% of them singletons. Study-wide findings and caveats: The sorted CD138-negative fraction was a mixed bone marrow immune population, not purified T cells.

This sequence was found in a donor aged 40 or older with multiple myeloma. The chain carries TRBV27 and TRBJ2-2, with TRBD2 matching 7 bases. The sample comprised a population of CD138-negative cells sorted from bone marrow. As DNA, the CDR3 is TGTGCCAGCAGTTTATGGGGGGGTAACACCGGGGAGCTGTTTTTT. Translated: CASSLWGGNTGELFF.